The 29 T cell receptor beta chains below all came from one sample that was sequenced in a study of radiotherapy plus CTLA-4 blockade in lung cancer. Method: immunoSEQ multiplex PCR; TCRdb's copy keeps in-frame clones and lacks some. The profile shows approximately 94,000 clones, about four fifths of them singletons. Sequencing used peripheral blood, obtained from a patient treated with radiotherapy plus ipilimumab. All receptors derive from a human donor with non-small cell lung cancer that progressed on radiotherapy plus ipilimumab.

The chain has TRBV7-6 and TRBJ2-1; D unresolved. V dropped 5 bases and J dropped 3 bases, with 17 bases sitting between them. Germline assignment: CDR1 SGHVS and CDR2 FNYEAQ. There are 16 residues in the CDR3. CDR3 protein: CASSRSGQANYNEQFF. CDR3 in DNA: TGTGCCAGCAGCCGCTCGGGCCAGGCGAACTACAATGAGCAGTTCTTC. Based on the CDR3 plus reference TRBV7-6 and TRBJ2-1, the full variable domain is GAGVSQSPRYKVTKRGQDVALRCDPISGHVSLYWYRQALGQGPEFLTYFNYEAQQDKSGLPNDRFSAERPEGSISTLTIQRTEQRDSAMYRCASSRSGQANYNEQFFGPGTRLTVL.

This chain uses TRBV5-1 with TRBJ2-7; either TRBD1 or TRBD2 may supply D (5 bases each). Trimming left V 4 bases short and J 3 bases short, with 14 bases between. Germline V gene data show CDR1 as SGHRS and CDR2 as YFSETQ. The CDR3 runs to 14 residues. The CDR3 sequence: CASSPGTTDYEQYF. DNA for the CDR3: TGCGCCAGCAGCCCAGGGACCACTGACTACGAGCAGTACTTC.

The rearrangement links TRBV12-2 to TRBJ2-2. TRBV12-2 is tagged as a pseudogene. The CDR3 is 11 residues long. The CDR3 nucleotides are TGTGCAAGTCCGGTCGGAGGGGAGCTGTTTTTT. Translated, it gives CASPVGGELFF.

The genes are TRBV4-1 and TRBJ1-1; the D gene is possibly TRBD1 (6 bases). CDR3 length equals 13 residues. Germline values: CDR1 MGHRA, CDR2 YSYEKL. V shed 3 bases and J shed 7 bases, with 12 bases lying between them. In DNA form, the CDR3 reads TGCGCCAGCAGCCATGCCGGGGGCGTTGAAGCTTTCTTT. The encoded protein is CASSHAGGVEAFF.

Only one count was recorded for this clone. This chain's CDR3 is CASSFKNTGELFF. The CDR3 DNA is TGTGCCAGCAGCTTCAAGAACACCGGGGAGCTGTTTTTT. The chain couples TRBV5-6 to TRBJ2-2; D not certain. The CDR3 consists of 13 residues. Germline V gene sequence: CDR1 SGHDT, CDR2 YYEEEE. Trimming shortened V by 2 bases and J by 1 base, and 3 bases separated the two germline ends. Full variable domain (remainder filled in from reference TRBV5-6 and TRBJ2-2): DAGVTQSPTHLIKTRGQQVTLRCSPKSGHDTVSWYQQALGQGPQFIFQYYEEEERQRGNFPDRFSGHQFPNYSSELNVNALLLGDSALYLCASSFKNTGELFFGEGSRLTVL.

This clone was observed a few times. This chain joins TRBV20-1 and TRBJ2-2; D gene ambiguous. Germline CDR1 reads DFQATT; CDR2 reads SNEGSKA (reference sequence). The CDR3 consists of 11 residues. V lost 6 bases, J lost 5 bases, and 7 bases lay in between. The CDR3 loop reads CSASVTGELFF. CDR3 nucleotide sequence: TGCAGTGCCTCAGTGACCGGGGAGCTGTTTTTT.

This chain links TRBV4-1 with TRBJ2-1, with D perhaps assigned TRBD1 or TRBD2 (5 bases each). Looked up from germline, CDR1 is MGHRA and CDR2 is YSYEKL. The length of the CDR3 is 17 residues. Trimming cost V 0 bases and J 7 bases, with 19 bases left between them. The CDR3 reads CASSQEGFGGWGNEQFF. The CDR3 DNA sequence: TGCGCCAGCAGCCAAGAGGGCTTTGGCGGCTGGGGGAATGAGCAGTTCTTC.

This clone was seen a handful of times. The rearrangement links TRBV5-1 to TRBJ2-7; 7 positions agree with TRBD1. The ends lost 0 bases at V and 0 bases at J; junction bases unmatched: 6. The CDR3 spans 16 residues. The germline CDR1 and CDR2 sequences are SGHRS and YFSETQ. The CDR3 nucleotides are TGCGCCAGCAGCTTGGAAGAGACAGGGCTCTCCTACGAGCAGTACTTC. Translating gives CASSLEETGLSYEQYF.

The chain joins TRBV6-5 to TRBJ1-1; 9 bases match TRBD1. There are 14 residues in the CDR3. Germline CDR1 is MNHEY and CDR2 is SVGAGI. V shed 5 bases, J shed 5 bases, and the junction held 6 bases outside the gene matches. The CDR3 nucleotides are TGTGCCAGCAGTCTACAGGGGGCAACTACTGAAGCTTTCTTT. This codes for CASSLQGATTEAFF.

This clone has a single count. The chain couples TRBV6-1 to TRBJ1-2; D might be TRBD1 (5 bases). Germline CDR1 MNHNS, CDR2 SASEGT. Trimming removed 4 bases from V and 4 bases from J, with 16 bases in between. The CDR3 spans 15 residues. In DNA, the CDR3 is TGTGCCAGCAGTGGACAGTTCCAACTTATCTATGGCTACACCTTC. It codes for CASSGQFQLIYGYTF.

As DNA, the CDR3 is TGTGCCAGCAGCTACGGGGCCTCGTTCTACGAGCAGTACTTC. Translating it yields CASSYGASFYEQYF. This sequence joins TRBV6-5 and TRBJ2-7; the D call may be TRBD1 or TRBD2 (5 bases each). There are 14 residues in the CDR3. V was pared by 6 bases and J by 3 bases, with 15 bases between. From germline, CDR1 is MNHEY and CDR2 SVGAGI.

This clone was seen a single time. This chain connects TRBV20-1 to TRBJ2-2; unclear D gene. Trimming stripped 7 bases from V and 3 bases from J, with 6 bases between. Germline V gives CDR1 DFQATT, CDR2 SNEGSKA (reference sequence). The CDR3 has 11 residues. The CDR3 region is CSGGDTGELFF. In DNA form, the CDR3 reads TGCAGTGGCGGAGACACCGGGGAGCTGTTTTTT.

V and J are TRBV2 and TRBJ1-1; no reliable D call. In germline, CDR1 is SNHLY, CDR2 FYNNEI. Between the trimmed V and J ends, which lost 3 bases and 0 bases, there was a span of 8 bases. This CDR3 comprises 14 residues. The CDR3 sequence: CASSEGRVNTEAFF. DNA for the CDR3: TGTGCCAGCAGTGAGGGAAGGGTGAACACTGAAGCTTTCTTT.

The genes are TRBV28 and TRBJ2-5; a weak D match, TRBD2 (6 bases). CDR3 length: 15 amino acids. CDR1 is MDHEN, CDR2 SYDVKM, per germline. The V gene lost 5 bases and the J gene lost 7 bases, with 20 bases spanning the gap. The CDR3 sequence is CASSGSRDFGGTQYF. The CDR3 DNA reads as TGTGCCAGCAGTGGGTCCCGGGACTTCGGGGGGACCCAGTACTTC.

There are a few counts of this clone. Other DNA sequences within the sample encode an identical CDR3. The chain employs TRBV28 and TRBJ1-1; no reliable D call. Trimming removed 1 base from V and 1 base from J, with 4 bases in between. This CDR3 is 13 amino acids long. From germline, CDR1 is MDHEN and CDR2 SYDVKM. CDR3 bases: TGTGCCAGCAGTTTATTAGGGAACACTGAAGCTTTCTTT. It yields the protein CASSLLGNTEAFF.

The V call is TRBV6-5, the J call TRBJ2-7; maybe TRBD1 (7 bases). The CDR3 sequence is 15 residues long. Per germline, CDR1 MNHEY and CDR2 SVGAGI. Trimming pared 5 bases from V and 2 bases from J, leaving 16 bases between. The CDR3 spells CASSLEEGAAYEQYV. The CDR3 DNA follows: TGTGCCAGCAGTCTCGAGGAGGGGGCAGCCTACGAGCAGTACGTC.

V is TRBV11-2 and J is TRBJ2-5; 11 nucleotides match TRBD2. V was clipped by 3 bases and J by 2 bases; unmatched bases: 5. The CDR3 is made up of 16 amino acids. Germline V lookup: CDR1 SGHAT, CDR2 FQNNGV. The CDR3 region is CASSFTGTSGQETQYF. The CDR3 DNA is TGTGCCAGCAGCTTTACCGGGACTAGCGGACAAGAGACCCAGTACTTC. The full variable domain, completed using reference TRBV11-2 and TRBJ2-5, is EAGVAQSPRYKIIEKRQSVAFWCNPISGHATLYWYQQILGQGPKLLIQFQNNGVVDDSQLPKDRFSAERLKGVDSTLKIQPAKLEDSAVYLCASSFTGTSGQETQYFGPGTRLLVL.

This clone showed up just a few times. The chain is built from TRBV10-2 and TRBJ1-5; 7 bases agree with TRBD1. This CDR3 is 13 amino acids long. From germline, CDR1 is WSHSY and CDR2 SAAADI. V shed 6 bases, J shed 4 bases, and the junction held 3 bases outside the gene matches. CDR3 protein: CASSGTENQPQHF. The CDR3 DNA follows: TGCGCCAGCAGCGGGACAGAGAATCAGCCCCAGCATTTT.

The sample holds one count of this clone. The V gene is TRBV4-2, the J gene TRBJ1-2; D unresolved. This CDR3 spans 17 amino acids. V was cut by 5 bases and J by 6 bases, with 25 bases left in between. Germline V CDR1 and CDR2: LGHNA, YNFKEQ. The CDR3 protein is CASSKTPSNGIYDGYTF. For the CDR3, the DNA is TGTGCCAGCAGCAAAACCCCTAGTAACGGCATCTATGATGGCTACACCTTC.

This chain links TRBV5-4 with TRBJ2-1; no clear D gene. Trimming left V 0 bases short and J 7 bases short, with 11 bases between. The CDR3 has 14 amino acids. The germline gives CDR1 SGHNT, CDR2 YYREEE (reference sequence). Written as DNA, the CDR3 is TGTGCCAGCAGCTTGGAGGGCCCTCGGAATGAGCAGTTCTTC. This sequence encodes CASSLEGPRNEQFF.

This clone has a single count. Here the CDR3 DNA reads TGTGCCAGCAGTGCTAGCGGGAGTGGGTCCTACAATGAGCAGTTCTTC. This translates into CASSASGSGSYNEQFF. The V call is TRBV2, the J call TRBJ2-1, with 10 nucleotides matching TRBD2. The CDR3 covers 16 residues. Unmatched junction bases numbered 4, after V lost 4 bases and J lost 1 base. Germline V gives CDR1 SNHLY, CDR2 FYNNEI.

V usage is TRBV28 and J usage is TRBJ2-7; D assignment may be TRBD1 or TRBD2 (5 bases each). CDR3 size: 13 residues. V shed 8 bases and J shed 4 bases, with 15 bases lying between them. Germline V gene lookup returns CDR1 MDHEN and CDR2 SYDVKM. CDR3 protein: CASRPGTLYEQYF. CDR3 nucleotide sequence: TGTGCCAGCCGTCCCGGGACCCTATACGAGCAGTACTTC.

The chain carries TRBV28 and TRBJ2-7, with D possibly matching TRBD2 (5 bases). The V gene lost 8 bases and the J gene lost 1 base, with 15 bases spanning the gap. From germline, CDR1 is MDHEN and CDR2 SYDVKM. The CDR3 has 14 residues. DNA for the CDR3: TGTGCCAGCTTGAGGGCGGGCGAGTCCTACGAGCAGTACTTC. It specifies CASLRAGESYEQYF.

J is TRBJ1-1 and V is TRBV23-1, with 10 bases that match TRBD1. TRBV23-1 qualifies as an ORF whose function is uncertain. The junction had 12 bases not matched to a gene; V was cut back by 1 base and J by 4 bases. CDR3 length: 18 amino acids. This CDR3 reads CASSQCLGTGEVVTEAFF. The CDR3 coding sequence is TGCGCCAGCAGTCAATGTCTCGGGACAGGGGAGGTCGTCACTGAAGCTTTCTTT.

The chain carries TRBV2 and TRBJ2-5; TRBD1 matches at 10 bases. The J call could be wrong; TRBJ2-7 is a better fit for the DNA end. CDR1 is SNHLY, CDR2 FYNNEI, per germline. The CDR3 loop spans 14 amino acids. The CDR3 DNA sequence: TGTGCCAGCAGATGGGGGACAGGGGTTTACGAGCAGTACTTC. It is translated as CASRWGTGVYEQYF.

The rearrangement uses TRBV28 and TRBJ2-3; 7 bases align to TRBD2. The CDR3 is 16 residues long. Germline trimming cut 7 bases from V and 3 bases from J; bases unmatched to any gene: 13. Germline CDR1 and CDR2: MDHEN and SYDVKM. In DNA form, the CDR3 reads TGTGCCAGCACCCAGTGGCGGGAGTCAAGAACAGATACGCAGTATTTT. This sequence encodes CASTQWRESRTDTQYF. Full variable domain (remainder filled in from reference TRBV28 and TRBJ2-3): DVKVTQSSRYLVKRTGEKVFLECVQDMDHENMFWYRQDPGLGLRLIYFSYDVKMKEKGDIPEGYSVSREKKERFSLILESASTNQTSMYLCASTQWRESRTDTQYFGPGTRLTVL.

V gene TRBV11-2 combines with J gene TRBJ2-7, with D perhaps matching TRBD2 (7 bases). The length of the CDR3 is 14 residues. Per germline, CDR1 SGHAT and CDR2 FQNNGV. The V end was cut by 7 bases, the J end by 12 bases, with 25 bases between. The CDR3 reads CASTEGGVRVSMYF. The CDR3 DNA reads as TGTGCCAGCACCGAAGGGGGGGTCAGGGTTAGTATGTACTTC.

V is TRBV19 and J is TRBJ1-5; D may be TRBD1 (6 bases). This CDR3 has 14 residues. Trimming took off 6 bases at V and 7 bases at J, with 16 bases between the two ends. Germline lookup yields CDR1 LNHDA and CDR2 SQIVND (reference sequence). The CDR3 protein is CASRTTGKGQPQHF. DNA for the CDR3: TGTGCCAGTAGGACAACAGGGAAAGGGCAGCCCCAGCATTTT.

V is TRBV19 and J is TRBJ1-5; D possibly corresponds to TRBD1 (6 bases). CDR1 is LNHDA and CDR2 is SQIVND in the germline V gene (reference sequence). CDR3 length: 14 amino acids. V lost 5 bases and J lost 4, with 12 bases in between. The CDR3 spells CASSDRDKNQPQHF. Here the CDR3 DNA reads TGTGCCAGTAGTGACCGGGACAAAAATCAGCCCCAGCATTTT.